There are a few counts of the clone carrying this T cell receptor beta chain. What it recognizes is unknown. The identical CDR3 is also encoded by other nucleotide sequences in the sample. This sample is drawn from a study of cytomegalovirus exposure and HLA in healthy donors. The V gene lost 0 bases and the J gene lost 5 bases, with 13 bases spanning the gap. Germline CDR1 reads WSHSY; CDR2 reads SAAADI. The CDR3 sequence is 15 residues long. It was with 60 Vbeta and 13 Jbeta primers that the PCR ran. Per the original methods: It was a later analysis that counted some 80 million unique TCR beta chains, of which about 10 million were shared. Using immunoSEQ multiplex PCR, the repertoire was profiled, and TCRdb retains in-frame clones only, with some absent. V, J and clone size are those of that table, while D and trimming were read from the DNA. The sample yields 150,000 or so clones, around 80% seen once.

Findings of the study overall: Across donors, most TCRs were seen rarely, yet some public ones were widespread. Near-uniform donor sequencing depth was presumed by presence/absence analyses.

The TCR sequence derives from a female donor in good health and CMV-seronegative. The source material was PBMCs. The chain uses TRBV10-2 and TRBJ2-5, with D tentatively TRBD1 (8 bases). CDR3 DNA: TGCGCCAGCAGTGAGTCAGACAGGGGAGGGGAGACCCAGTACTTC. Encoded protein: CASSESDRGGETQYF.